The 16 T cell receptor beta chains presented below share a single source sample, sequenced in a study of blood T cell repertoires in COVID-19. Some clones are missing from TCRdb's copy, which holds only in-frame ones; the method was immunoSEQ multiplex PCR. The sample holds roughly 96,000 clones; over 80% are singletons and the top ten take around 19%. Source material: peripheral blood. The origin of the receptors is an elderly man with acute or convalescent COVID-19.

This chain connects TRBV28 to TRBJ1-3; no firm D call. CDR1 MDHEN and CDR2 SYDVKM come from the germline V gene. Trimming left V 4 bases short and J 0 bases short, with 16 bases between. The CDR3 spans 17 residues. In DNA, the CDR3 is TGTGCCAGCAGTTCTTCCCGAGCGGGAATCTCTGGAAACACCATATATTTT. It translates to CASSSSRAGISGNTIYF.

V gene TRBV5-6 combines with J gene TRBJ2-7, with 10 bases that match TRBD1. Germline values: CDR1 SGHDT, CDR2 YYEEEE. The CDR3 runs to 14 residues. V was pared by 0 bases and J by 6 bases, with 3 bases of the junction left unmatched. CDR3 sequence: CASSLGDRGREQYF. The DNA of the CDR3 is TGTGCCAGCAGCTTGGGGGACAGGGGTCGCGAGCAGTACTTC. The whole variable domain, remainder taken from reference TRBV5-6 and TRBJ2-7, is DAGVTQSPTHLIKTRGQQVTLRCSPKSGHDTVSWYQQALGQGPQFIFQYYEEEERQRGNFPDRFSGHQFPNYSSELNVNALLLGDSALYLCASSLGDRGREQYFGPGTRLTVT.

CDR3 in DNA: TGCGCCAGCAGCGCGACAGGGGGTTCATTCTACGAGCAGTACTTC. It codes for CASSATGGSFYEQYF. The J gene is TRBJ2-7, the V gene TRBV23-1; TRBD1 aligns across 9 bases. TRBV23-1 falls under the ORF class, with uncertain function. The trim removed 6 bases at V and 3 bases at J, leaving 9 bases unmatched. The CDR3 covers 15 residues.

This rearrangement joins TRBV10-1 to TRBJ2-3, with TRBD1 matching 9 bases. The germline CDR1 and CDR2 sequences are WNHNN and SYGVQD (reference sequence). The trim removed 5 bases at V and 15 bases at J, leaving 9 bases unmatched. The CDR3 is 12 residues long. The CDR3 DNA is TGCGCCAGCAGTCCGGGACAGGGCCCCGGATATTTT. Protein product: CASSPGQGPGYF.

V and J are TRBV9 and TRBJ1-6, with TRBD1 matching over 7 bases. CDR1 and CDR2 from the germline V gene are SGDLS and YYNGEE. The CDR3 sequence is 15 residues long. Germline trimming cut 1 base from V and 8 bases from J; bases unmatched to any gene: 6. The CDR3 coding sequence is TGTGCCAGCAGCGTAACAGGGGCACTTGATTCACCCCTCCACTTT. Translating gives CASSVTGALDSPLHF. Full variable domain (rest looked up from reference TRBV9 and TRBJ1-6): DSGVTQTPKHLITATGQRVTLRCSPRSGDLSVYWYQQSLDQGLQFLIQYYNGEERAKGNILERFSAQQFPDLHSELNLSSLELGDSALYFCASSVTGALDSPLHFGNGTRLTVT.

The chain links TRBV28 to TRBJ2-7; 8 nucleotides line up with TRBD1. This CDR3 is 15 amino acids long. Unmatched junction bases numbered 12, after V lost 7 bases and J lost 4 bases. Per germline, CDR1 MDHEN and CDR2 SYDVKM. This chain's CDR3 is CASTIGQGLGYEQYF. In DNA, the CDR3 is TGTGCCAGCACCATAGGACAGGGACTCGGTTACGAGCAGTACTTC. Full variable domain (remainder filled in from reference TRBV28 and TRBJ2-7): DVKVTQSSRYLVKRTGEKVFLECVQDMDHENMFWYRQDPGLGLRLIYFSYDVKMKEKGDIPEGYSVSREKKERFSLILESASTNQTSMYLCASTIGQGLGYEQYFGPGTRLTVT.

The J gene is TRBJ2-7, the V gene TRBV7-2, with TRBD2 identical over 7 bases. The germline gives CDR1 SGHTA, CDR2 FQGNSA. This CDR3 comprises 13 residues. V lost 4 bases and J lost 3; bases outside the gene matches: 3. CDR3 in amino acids: CASSYGLDYEQYF. In DNA, the CDR3 is TGTGCCAGCAGCTATGGACTAGACTACGAGCAGTACTTC.

In this sample, this clone turned up a few times. This chain connects TRBV6-5 to TRBJ2-7; unclear D gene. The V gene lost 11 bases and the J gene lost 3 bases, with 11 bases spanning the gap. Germline CDR1 reads MNHEY; CDR2 reads SVGAGI. CDR3 length: 11 residues. In DNA form, the CDR3 reads TGTGCCGGTCGCGAGCTCTACGAGCAGTACTTC. It specifies CAGRELYEQYF.

This chain connects TRBV9 to TRBJ2-7, with D perhaps TRBD1 (6 bases). The CDR3 has 15 residues. V was clipped by 0 bases and J by 6 bases, with 16 bases between them. Germline CDR1 and CDR2: SGDLS and YYNGEE. CDR3 DNA: TGTGCCAGCAGCGTAGCTGGTACAGGGCTTCCCGAGCAGTACTTC. Its translation is CASSVAGTGLPEQYF. Together with reference TRBV9 and TRBJ2-7, the CDR3 gives the full variable domain: DSGVTQTPKHLITATGQRVTLRCSPRSGDLSVYWYQQSLDQGLQFLIQYYNGEERAKGNILERFSAQQFPDLHSELNLSSLELGDSALYFCASSVAGTGLPEQYFGPGTRLTVT.

V gene TRBV9 combines with J gene TRBJ2-7, with TRBD2 matching 10 bases. Trimming cost V 0 bases and J 6 bases; bases outside gene matches: 0. Germline V gives CDR1 SGDLS, CDR2 YYNGEE. CDR3 length equals 13 residues. CDR3 protein: CASSVGTSGEQYF. CDR3 in DNA: TGTGCCAGCAGCGTAGGGACTAGCGGCGAGCAGTACTTC.

The chain joins TRBV5-1 to TRBJ2-5; 7 bases align to TRBD1. With V trimmed by 4 bases and J by 4 bases, 4 bases remained unmatched. Germline V gene sequence: CDR1 SGHRS, CDR2 YFSETQ. The CDR3 is 13 residues long. Here the CDR3 DNA reads TGCGCCAGCAGCGGTGACAGGGTAGAGACCCAGTACTTC. It is translated as CASSGDRVETQYF.

This clone appeared once. V usage is TRBV2 and J usage is TRBJ1-1; unclear D gene. The V gene lost 2 bases and the J gene lost 3 bases, with 10 bases spanning the gap. CDR1 is SNHLY and CDR2 is FYNNEI in the germline V gene. CDR3 length: 14 amino acids. CDR3 nucleotides: TGTGCCAGCAGTGAATCTGGGGAGTACACTGAAGCTTTCTTT. Protein sequence: CASSESGEYTEAFF. Combining the CDR3 with reference TRBV2 and TRBJ1-1 gives the whole variable domain EPEVTQTPSHQVTQMGQEVILRCVPISNHLYFYWYRQILGQKVEFLVSFYNNEISEKSEIFDDQFSVERPDGSNFTLKIRSTKLEDSAMYFCASSESGEYTEAFFGQGTRLTVV.

The chain joins TRBV28 to TRBJ1-5; tentatively, D is TRBD1 (6 bases). Trimming stripped 5 bases from V and 6 bases from J, with 17 bases between. This CDR3 spans 15 amino acids. CDR1 and CDR2 from the germline V gene are MDHEN and SYDVKM. CDR3 amino acids: CASSPRRGGSQPQHF. CDR3 bases: TGTGCCAGCAGTCCCAGGAGGGGGGGCAGTCAGCCCCAGCATTTT.

The rearrangement joins TRBV5-8 to TRBJ2-5; TRBD1 matches 10 bases. Germline trimming cut 2 bases from V and 5 bases from J; bases unmatched to any gene: 3. The CDR3 is 14 residues long. Germline V gene data show CDR1 as SGHTS and CDR2 as YDEGEE. CDR3 DNA sequence: TGTGCCAGCAGCTTACCGGACAGGGGGGAGACCCAGTACTTC. Encoded protein: CASSLPDRGETQYF.

This clone was counted between two and nine times. The chain recombines TRBV7-2 with TRBJ2-7; no firm D call. Between the trimmed V and J ends, which lost 1 base and 0 bases, there was a span of 7 bases. Germline CDR1 and CDR2: SGHTA and FQGNSA. This CDR3 has 14 residues. The CDR3 loop is CASSLDKNSYEQYF. The CDR3 region has the DNA TGTGCCAGCAGCTTAGACAAGAACTCCTACGAGCAGTACTTC. Full variable domain (remainder filled in from reference TRBV7-2 and TRBJ2-7): GAGVSQSPSNKVTEKGKDVELRCDPISGHTALYWYRQSLGQGLEFLIYFQGNSAPDKSGLPSDRFSAERTGGSVSTLTIQRTQQEDSAVYLCASSLDKNSYEQYFGPGTRLTVT.

The genes are TRBV5-6 and TRBJ1-1; the match to TRBD1 covers 8 bases. The J segment lost 4 bases and the V segment lost 2 bases, leaving 4 bases of the junction unmatched. The germline V gene encodes CDR1 SGHDT and CDR2 YYEEEE. The length of the CDR3 is 14 residues. CDR3 loop: CASSLGQGVTEAFF. CDR3 in DNA: TGTGCCAGCAGCTTAGGACAGGGAGTCACTGAAGCTTTCTTT. Full variable domain (outside the CDR3, taken from reference TRBV5-6 and TRBJ1-1): DAGVTQSPTHLIKTRGQQVTLRCSPKSGHDTVSWYQQALGQGPQFIFQYYEEEERQRGNFPDRFSGHQFPNYSSELNVNALLLGDSALYLCASSLGQGVTEAFFGQGTRLTVV.